This T cell receptor (beta chain) was documented in a study of T cell responses to AZD1222 COVID-19 vaccine. Pooling of second doses given at about 4 or about 12 weeks was done. Germline V gene sequence: CDR1 SGDLS, CDR2 YYNGEE. The CDR3 totals 15 residues. V was clipped by 0 bases and J by 0 bases, with 7 bases between them. General observations from the study: Donor demographics were predominantly white British with a female majority; clonal diversity may be underestimated. Mapped onto spike, vaccine-associated CD4 TCRs spanned it and were dominant at 160-218 and 743-854. Spike-specific TCR repertoires showed rising breadth and depth after two AZD1222 doses.

This clone has just one count. Its antigen is not known. TCRdb keeps only in-frame clones here, not all; method: immunoSEQ multiplex PCR. The sample contains fewer than 200,000 clones, approximately 91% of which appear only once. This clonotype was obtained from an adult who received the AZD1222 COVID-19 vaccine. The chain employs TRBV9 and TRBJ1-5; D call uncertain. This specimen consisted of peripheral blood, obtained 28 days after the second AZD1222 dose. DNA of the CDR3: TGTGCCAGCAGCGTAGGCTGGGATAGCAATCAGCCCCAGCATTTT. Its translation is CASSVGWDSNQPQHF.